These T cell receptor beta chains were read from a single sample in a study of blood T cell repertoires in COVID-19. Clones were read by immunoSEQ multiplex PCR, and TCRdb kept only the in-frame ones, dropping some. The sample records 20,000 to 30,000 clones, roughly 92% being singletons. The sample consisted of peripheral blood. The receptor set was obtained from a human donor in a cohort sampled during active COVID-19. The CDR3 runs from the conserved cysteine through the conserved F or W. The order of the fields is V gene, D gene, J gene, clone size, CDR3 protein, CDR3 DNA. D genes are given only for firm matches. Size is stated for part of the rows, as once, few or many counts, or as a class when the clone is expanded.

TRBV6-1,NA,TRBJ1-3,NA,CASSELHIYF,TGTGCCAGCAGTGAACTCCACATATATTTT
TRBV28,NA,TRBJ1-6,NA,CASSRQPDGSPLHF,TGTGCCAGCAGTCGACAACCCGACGGCTCTCCCCTCCACTTT
TRBV24-1,TRBD1,TRBJ2-2,few,CATSSAGQGNTGELFF,TGTGCCACCAGCTCGGCAGGACAGGGGAACACCGGGGAGCTGTTTTTT
TRBV5-1,TRBD1,TRBJ1-1,NA,CASSVRTGLTEAFF,TGCGCCAGCAGCGTTAGGACAGGCCTCACTGAAGCTTTCTTT
TRBV6-5,TRBD1,TRBJ1-2,NA,CASIGQVNYGYTF,TGTGCCAGCATTGGACAGGTGAACTATGGCTACACCTTC
TRBV27,TRBD2,TRBJ2-1,NA,CASSLLAGENEQFF,TGTGCCAGCAGTTTATTAGCGGGGGAGAATGAGCAATTCTTC
TRBV5-6,NA,TRBJ1-3,NA,CASSGDFSGNTIYF,TGTGCCAGCAGCGGGGACTTCTCTGGAAACACCATATATTTT
TRBV7-9,NA,TRBJ1-1,NA,CASTLTGSETEAFF,TGTGCCAGCACCCTGACAGGCTCTGAAACTGAAGCTTTCTTT
TRBV19,NA,TRBJ1-5,few,CASSASGRQPQHF,TGTGCCAGTAGTGCTAGCGGGCGGCAGCCCCAGCATTTT
TRBV5-5,NA,TRBJ1-5,NA,CASSLGRQQPQHF,TGTGCCAGCAGCTTGGGCCGACAGCAGCCCCAGCATTTT
TRBV12-5,NA,TRBJ1-2,NA,CASASRSPLSGYTF,TGTGCTAGTGCCTCCAGGTCCCCCTTGAGTGGCTACACCTTC
TRBV3-1/TRBV3-2,NA,TRBJ1-1,NA,CASRPSAIAEAFF,TGTGCCAGCAGGCCCTCAGCGATCGCTGAAGCTTTCTTT
TRBV4-1,NA,TRBJ2-2,NA,CASSQAGGELFF,TGCGCCAGCAGCCAGGCGGGTGGGGAGCTGTTTTTT
TRBV18,NA,TRBJ2-1,NA,CASSPLLSSYNEQFF,TGTGCCAGCTCACCTTTGCTGAGCTCCTACAATGAGCAGTTCTTC
TRBV7-3,NA,TRBJ2-6,NA,CASSDTTRSGANVLTF,TGTGCCAGCAGCGACACCACCCGCTCTGGGGCCAACGTCCTGACTTTC
TRBV10-1,NA,TRBJ2-2,few,CASAGKNTGELFF,TGCGCCAGCGCCGGGAAGAACACCGGGGAGCTGTTTTTT
TRBV30,NA,TRBJ2-7,NA,CAWSVPGRYSEQYF,TGTGCCTGGAGTGTACCAGGGAGGTACTCCGAGCAGTACTTC
TRBV9,NA,TRBJ2-5,NA,CASSVDLVSKETQYF,TGTGCCAGCAGCGTAGACCTGGTGAGCAAAGAGACCCAGTACTTC
TRBV6-5,NA,TRBJ1-3,once,CASSYSAQVLNTIYF,TGTGCCAGCAGTTATTCGGCCCAGGTCCTAAACACCATATATTTT
TRBV28,NA,TRBJ2-4,NA,CASSLGQPKVQYF,TGTGCCAGCAGTTTGGGGCAGCCAAAGGTTCAGTACTTC
TRBV3-1/TRBV3-2,NA,TRBJ1-3,medium-sized,CASSLQGSSGNTIYF,TGTGCCAGCAGCCTTCAGGGTTCCTCTGGAAACACCATATATTTT
TRBV28,NA,TRBJ2-7,NA,CASSVRQLGYEQYF,TGTGCCAGCAGTGTAAGACAGTTGGGCTACGAGCAGTACTTC
TRBV6-1,NA,TRBJ1-2,NA,CASSEVEYGYTF,TGTGCCAGCAGTGAAGTAGAATATGGCTACACCTTC
TRBV5-6,NA,TRBJ1-2,once,CASSSGQLNYGYTF,TGTGCCAGCAGCTCCGGACAGCTAAACTATGGCTACACCTTC
TRBV3-1/TRBV3-2,TRBD1,TRBJ1-4,NA,CASSHALGQANNEKLFF,TGTGCCAGCAGCCATGCACTCGGACAGGCGAACAATGAAAAACTGTTTTTT
TRBV7-2,TRBD2,TRBJ2-1,NA,CASSFQSGGASEQFF,TGTGCCAGCAGCTTTCAGAGCGGGGGGGCCTCTGAGCAGTTCTTC
TRBV14,NA,TRBJ2-5,NA,CASSFGRWRGETQYF,TGTGCCAGCAGCTTCGGACGGTGGCGGGGAGAGACCCAGTACTTC
TRBV11-1,NA,TRBJ1-1,NA,CASSLYSGVSNTEAFF,TGTGCCAGCAGCTTATATTCAGGGGTTTCTAACACTGAAGCTTTCTTT
TRBV11-2,NA,TRBJ2-4,NA,CASSLDRGNIQYF,TGTGCCAGCAGCTTAGATCGCGGGAACATTCAGTACTTC
TRBV29-1,TRBD1,TRBJ2-7,NA,CSVEEGTGAYEQYF,TGCAGCGTTGAAGAGGGGACAGGTGCTTACGAGCAGTACTTC
TRBV5-4,TRBD2,TRBJ2-5,NA,CASSGGLAEPQETQYF,TGTGCCAGCAGCGGGGGACTAGCGGAACCCCAAGAGACCCAGTACTTC
TRBV30,NA,TRBJ2-3,NA,CAWSGLISTDTQYF,TGTGCCTGGAGTGGACTTATTAGCACAGATACGCAGTATTTT
TRBV5-1,TRBD2,TRBJ2-2,few,CASSLKTSGNTGELFF,TGCGCCAGCAGCTTAAAGACTAGCGGAAACACCGGGGAGCTGTTTTTT